The T cell receptor (beta chain) under discussion was sequenced for a study of shared clonotypes between healthy human individuals. Trimming took off 1 base at V and 5 bases at J, with 5 bases between the two ends. CDR1 is SGHTA, CDR2 FQGNSA, per germline. The CDR3 extends over 12 amino acids. The method was immunoSEQ multiplex PCR; TCRdb's version includes in-frame clones alone and lacks a portion of them. Of around 2.5 million clones listed, 93% were seen once; the top ten hold approximately 0.37%. About this clone itself: Its antigen remains unidentified. Other nucleotide sequences from this sample produce the same CDR3.

Overall study results and limits: Sorted-subset samples were not fully sequenced, rarefaction indicated.

Specimen: naive CD4+ T cells from PBMCs. Subset meaning: CD45RA+ positively selected. This chain connects TRBV7-2 to TRBJ2-5; D is undetermined. The sequence derives from a man aged 18 to 29 in good health. Some clones in this sample may be carry-over from other donors' samples. As DNA, the CDR3 is TGTGCCAGCAGCTTAGACCTGGAGACCCAGTACTTC. Translation: CASSLDLETQYF.